This is a list of T cell receptor beta chains from one sample in a study of blood T cells in healthy people across ages. TCRdb re-analysed the 5' RACE reads in MiXCR, keeping a single row per CDR3 protein. Of 870,000 or so distinct CDR3 sequences detected, less than 35% appear once; the ten largest clones hold 15% to 20%. Sequencing was carried out using blood. Every receptor here comes from a woman of 80 years or more in good health. Each CDR3 is given with its conserved first and last residue. A D gene is named only where the DNA matches it firmly. The listing skips clone size in some rows; elsewhere it reads once, few, many or a size class.

j_gene	v_gene	d_gene	abundance	CDR3nt	CDR3aa
TRBJ2-3	TRBV20-1	.	many	TGCAGTGCATTGTCCGGCACAGATACGCAGTATTTT	CSALSGTDTQYF
TRBJ1-6	TRBV18	.	.	TGTGCCAGCCGGGGGGGCACCACTGATAATTCACCCCTCCACTTT	CASRGGTTDNSPLHF
TRBJ2-7	TRBV6-5	TRBD2	many	TGTGCCAGCAGTTACTCTAGCGGGGGCCCTTCCTACGAGCAGTACTTC	CASSYSSGGPSYEQYF
TRBJ2-7	TRBV6-1	TRBD1	.	TGTGCCAGCAGTGCGACAGGGAATTACTACGAGCAGTACTTC	CASSATGNYYEQYF
TRBJ2-3	TRBV28	.	many	TGTGCCAGCAGTTTATCCGGGTTTTCAGATACGCAGTATTTT	CASSLSGFSDTQYF
TRBJ2-5	TRBV20-1	TRBD2	many	TGCAGTGCTTGGGCGGGAGTAGCGGGGGTAAAAGAGACCCAGTACTTC	CSAWAGVAGVKETQYF
TRBJ2-1	TRBV29-1	.	.	TGCAGCGTTTCCATTGGCCATGAGCAGTTCTTC	CSVSIGHEQFF
TRBJ2-7	TRBV6-5	.	.	TGTGCCAGCAGTTACAGTGTCGAGGGAAGCTCCTACGATGAGCAGTACTTC	CASSYSVEGSSYDEQYF
TRBJ2-1	TRBV6-1	TRBD2	few	TGTGCCAGCAGGGACAGGGGACTAGCGGGGGTCTCCGTCGGTGAGCAGTTCTTC	CASRDRGLAGVSVGEQFF
TRBJ2-5	TRBV6-2/TRBV6-3	.	.	TGTGCCAGCAGGAGGAGGGAGGTAAACAATGAGCAGTACTTC	CASRRREVNNEQYF
TRBJ1-6	TRBV2	TRBD1	.	TGTGCCAGCAGACCGTCGGACAGGGGGAATTCACCCCTCCACTTT	CASRPSDRGNSPLHF
TRBJ2-3	TRBV19	TRBD2	.	TGTGCCAGTAGTATAGGGCTAGCGGGGACCTCAGATACGCAGTATTTT	CASSIGLAGTSDTQYF
TRBJ2-3	TRBV12-3/TRBV12-4	.	.	TGTGCCAGCAGGTCCCAGGGAGCTAGCACAGATACGCAGTATTTT	CASRSQGASTDTQYF
TRBJ2-7	TRBV7-6	.	.	TGCGCCAGCAGCAGGGAGCAGACCTCCTACGAGCAGTACTTC	CASSREQTSYEQYF
TRBJ1-5	TRBV7-9	.	.	TGTGCCAGCAGCTTAGCCGACGGATCTACCCTACACAATCAGCCCCAGCATTTT	CASSLADGSTLHNQPQHF
TRBJ2-1	TRBV6-6	TRBD2	few	TGTGCCAGCAGGTTCCTAGCGGGGGGGCTGAATGAGCAGTTCTTC	CASRFLAGGLNEQFF
TRBJ1-1	TRBV7-2	.	.	TGTGCCAGCAGCTTAGCGCTCGGGTCTCAAACTGAAGCTTTCTTT	CASSLALGSQTEAFF
TRBJ2-5	TRBV7-2	.	many	TGTGCCAGCAGCTTATTCTACCAAGAGACCCAGTACTTC	CASSLFYQETQYF
TRBJ1-3	TRBV10-2	.	.	TGCGCCAGCAGGCACTTACCATCAGGAAACACCATATATTTT	CASRHLPSGNTIYF
TRBJ1-5	TRBV7-2	.	few	TGTGCCAGCAGCCTTCAAGGTTGGGCTATCGAGCCCCAGCATTTT	CASSLQGWAIEPQHF
TRBJ2-5	TRBV5-4	.	few	TGTGCCAGCAGCTTGGAGGGCGGGACTGTGCGGACCCAGTACTTC	CASSLEGGTVRTQYF
TRBJ1-1	TRBV7-2	.	few	TGTGCCAGCAGCTTTTTTGGGGGCACTGAAGCTTTCTTT	CASSFFGGTEAFF
TRBJ1-6	TRBV20-1	.	.	TGCAGTGCTAGTCCCGGCTATAATTCACCCCTCCACTTT	CSASPGYNSPLHF
TRBJ1-2	TRBV18	.	.	TGTGCCAGCTCACCACCGTCGGGGGTTGATGGCTACACCTTC	CASSPPSGVDGYTF
TRBJ1-1	TRBV29-1	.	.	TGCAGCGTTGCTAGGACTATGAACACTGAAGCTTTCTTT	CSVARTMNTEAFF
TRBJ1-2	TRBV12-3/TRBV12-4	.	many	TGTGCCAGCGCGGCGGTCGGGGGGACCACCTTC	CASAAVGGTTF
TRBJ2-3	TRBV19	.	few	TGTGCCAGTAGTGTTACTAGTTTTGGCTATACGCAGTATTTT	CASSVTSFGYTQYF
TRBJ2-1	TRBV7-9	.	.	TGTGCCAGCAGCGTAAAAGATAGCCATGAGCAGTTCTTC	CASSVKDSHEQFF
TRBJ1-2	TRBV6-2/TRBV6-3	.	.	TGTGCCAGCAACTCCCCGGGACTGACAGAAACCACTGGCTACACCTTC	CASNSPGLTETTGYTF